These T cell receptor beta chains were read from a single sample in a study of blood T cell repertoires in COVID-19. Repertoires were generated with immunoSEQ multiplex PCR, while TCRdb's copy carries only in-frame clones and drops some. The sample yields more than 25,000 clones, 75% to 90% seen once. Sequencing used peripheral blood. These receptor sequences come from an older man with acute or convalescent COVID-19. CDR3s include the opening cysteine and the closing phenylalanine or tryptophan. The D gene is left open where the match is weak. A clone size is listed for some rows: how often the clone was seen (once, few, many), or a class if it is expanded.

clone_size j_call v_call d_call cdr3_aa cdr3_nt
few TRBJ1-6 TRBV30 . CASRASSYNSPLHF TGTGCCTCTCGCGCGAGCTCCTATAATTCACCCCTCCACTTT
few TRBJ2-7 TRBV18 TRBD1 CASSPGTASYEQYF TGTGCCAGCTCACCCGGGACAGCCTCCTACGAGCAGTACTTC
. TRBJ2-3 TRBV7-2 . CASSLGPGAPDTQYF TGTGCCAGCAGCTTAGGGCCAGGGGCACCAGATACGCAGTATTTT
. TRBJ2-3 TRBV4-1 TRBD2 CASSQNPSGDTDTQYF TGCGCCAGCAGCCAGAACCCCAGCGGGGACACAGATACGCAGTATTTT
. TRBJ1-4 TRBV11-2 . CASSFRGTTNEKLFF TGTGCCAGCAGCTTCAGGGGCACAACTAATGAAAAACTGTTTTTT
. TRBJ1-2 TRBV28 TRBD1 CASSKTGGDNYGYTF TGTGCCAGCAGTAAGACAGGGGGGGATAACTATGGCTACACCTTC
. TRBJ1-5 TRBV10-2 . CASSESAGSNQPQHF TGCGCCAGCAGTGAGTCCGCCGGGAGCAATCAGCCCCAGCATTTT
. TRBJ2-3 TRBV5-1 TRBD2 CATRLSGAPDTQYF TGCGCCACACGTTTAAGCGGGGCCCCCGATACGCAGTATTTT
. TRBJ2-2 TRBV18 TRBD2 CASSRGLASNTGELFF TGTGCCAGCTCACGAGGACTAGCGTCGAACACCGGGGAGCTGTTTTTT
. TRBJ2-7 TRBV5-8 . CASSLFAGVDGEQYF TGTGCCAGCAGCTTATTCGCAGGGGTTGACGGCGAGCAGTACTTC
. TRBJ1-1 TRBV4-1 . CASSGPAPTGNTEAFF TGCGCCAGCAGCGGCCCGGCCCCGACAGGGAACACTGAAGCTTTCTTT
. TRBJ1-5 TRBV30 . CAWSVLGGAQPQHF TGTGCCTGGAGTGTACTAGGGGGGGCTCAGCCCCAGCATTTT
. TRBJ1-5 TRBV15 TRBD1 CATSRDPSGGQPQHF TGTGCCACCAGCAGAGATCCCTCAGGGGGACAGCCCCAGCATTTT
few TRBJ2-7 TRBV4-1 . CASSQSTAYEQYF TGCGCCAGCAGCCAATCGACAGCCTACGAGCAGTACTTC
few TRBJ1-2 TRBV4-1 TRBD1 CASSQWMVGTALYGYTF TGCGCCAGCAGCCAATGGATGGTTGGGACAGCCCTTTATGGCTACACCTTC
few TRBJ2-2 TRBV12-5 TRBD1 CASSGDRGITGELFF TGTGCTTCCTCCGGGGACAGGGGGATCACCGGGGAGCTGTTTTTT
. TRBJ1-5 TRBV19 TRBD1 CASSGTAFNQPQHF TGTGCCAGTAGCGGGACAGCCTTCAATCAGCCCCAGCATTTT
. TRBJ2-5 TRBV3-1/TRBV3-2 TRBD2 CASSQTSPGLAAETQYF TGTGCCAGCAGCCAAACTTCCCCGGGACTAGCGGCGGAGACCCAGTACTTC
. TRBJ1-1 TRBV28 . CATGMNTEAFF TGTGCCACCGGTATGAACACTGAAGCTTTCTTT
once TRBJ1-2 TRBV5-1 . CASSLDPGSYGYTF TGCGCCAGCAGCTTGGACCCGGGATCCTATGGCTACACCTTC
. TRBJ1-5 TRBV5-5 . CASSLASARDPQHF TGTGCCAGCAGCCTGGCTTCCGCGAGGGATCCCCAGCATTTT
. TRBJ1-1 TRBV10-2 . CASSLRQEGRTEAFF TGCGCCAGCAGTCTGCGACAGGAAGGGCGGACTGAAGCTTTCTTT
. TRBJ1-6 TRBV11-3 . CASSLTDNSPLHF TGTGCCAGCAGCTTAACGGATAATTCACCCCTCCACTTT
. TRBJ2-7 TRBV19 TRBD1 CASSMQGAWYEQYF TGTGCCAGTAGTATGCAGGGGGCTTGGTACGAGCAGTACTTC
. TRBJ1-5 TRBV19 . CASRVGALFNQPQHF TGTGCCAGTCGGGTGGGGGCTCTATTCAATCAGCCCCAGCATTTT
. TRBJ2-1 TRBV28 . CASSFRSGLGSGDEQFF TGTGCCAGCAGTTTCCGGTCAGGACTGGGGTCGGGTGATGAGCAGTTCTTC
few TRBJ2-1 TRBV5-1 TRBD1 CASSLGQGVANEQFF TGCGCCAGCAGCTTGGGACAGGGGGTAGCCAATGAGCAGTTCTTC
. TRBJ2-1 TRBV7-2 TRBD2 CASSLGAGALQFF TGTGCCAGCAGCTTAGGAGCGGGGGCCCTGCAGTTCTTC
. TRBJ2-7 TRBV9 TRBD2 CASSVSPASGGHSYEQYF TGTGCCAGCAGCGTATCTCCGGCTAGCGGGGGACACTCCTACGAGCAGTACTTC
. TRBJ1-3 TRBV28 TRBD1 CASSLRGQSSGNTIYF TGTGCCAGCAGTTTAAGGGGACAGAGCTCTGGAAACACCATATATTTT
. TRBJ2-7 TRBV18 TRBD2 CASWEGIAYEQYF TGTGCCAGCTGGGAGGGGATCGCCTACGAGCAGTACTTC
. TRBJ2-1 TRBV10-2 . CASSDRGPYNEQFF TGCGCCAGCAGTGACAGGGGCCCCTACAATGAGCAGTTCTTC
. TRBJ1-1 TRBV30 TRBD1 CAWSADRGRAEAFF TGTGCCTGGAGTGCCGACAGGGGGCGGGCTGAAGCTTTCTTT
few TRBJ1-5 TRBV4-1 TRBD1 CASSQAYRGGNQPQHF TGCGCCAGCAGCCAGGCATACAGGGGTGGCAATCAGCCCCAGCATTTT
. TRBJ2-2 TRBV7-8 TRBD2 CASSSYGRGTGELFF TGTGCCAGCAGCTCGTACGGGAGGGGGACCGGGGAGCTGTTTTTT
. TRBJ2-7 TRBV29-1 . CSEEVQGSRSYEQYF TGCAGCGAGGAGGTCCAGGGGTCTAGGTCCTACGAGCAGTACTTC
. TRBJ2-5 TRBV19 . CASSIGLIAGAQETQYF TGTGCCAGTAGTATTGGGTTGATCGCAGGGGCCCAAGAGACCCAGTACTTC
. TRBJ2-6 TRBV18 . CASSPFGQIRGSGANVLTF TGTGCCAGCTCACCGTTCGGACAAATAAGAGGCTCTGGGGCCAACGTCCTGACTTTC
. TRBJ2-3 TRBV6-1 TRBD2 CASSELAGGPDTQYF TGTGCCAGCAGTGAACTAGCGGGGGGCCCAGATACGCAGTATTTT
. TRBJ1-6 TRBV3-1/TRBV3-2 . CASSQNRADSPLHF TGTGCCAGCAGCCAGAACAGGGCGGATTCACCCCTCCACTTT
. TRBJ1-2 TRBV23-1 . CASSQSAGERVYGYTF TGCGCCAGCAGTCAATCCGCGGGCGAGCGGGTCTATGGCTACACCTTC
. TRBJ2-1 TRBV4-2 TRBD2 CASSQPTSGRAYNEQFF TGTGCCAGCAGCCAACCCACTAGCGGGCGCGCCTACAATGAGCAGTTCTTC
. TRBJ1-1 TRBV19 . CASKHRRNPGNTEAFF TGTGCCAGTAAGCACAGGCGCAATCCAGGGAACACTGAAGCTTTCTTT
. TRBJ2-2 TRBV6-5 . CASSSLGPGNTGELFF TGTGCCAGCAGTTCCCTGGGTCCAGGGAACACCGGGGAGCTGTTTTTT
. TRBJ2-2 TRBV5-1 TRBD1 CASSLAGTGSTGELFF TGCGCCAGCAGCCTCGCGGGGACAGGGTCCACCGGGGAGCTGTTTTTT